Described below is a single TCR beta chain sequence and its context. Sequencing used immunoSEQ multiplex PCR; TCRdb keeps in-frame clones, though not all of them. The sample comprises about 170,000 clones, 85% to 90% of which are singletons, and 4.9% rests with the top ten. These data belong to a study of control samples from healthy donors and cancer patients. CDR1 SGHDN and CDR2 FVKESK come from the germline V gene. Trimming stripped 1 base from V and 7 bases from J, with 13 bases between. The CDR3 contains 15 residues. What was sequenced was blood. The V and J genes are TRBV14 and TRBJ1-4; D not certain. This TCR came from a woman aged 25 to 39 in good health. This CDR3 reads CASSQVRGGIEKLFF. The CDR3 DNA reads as TGTGCCAGCAGCCAAGTTCGGGGTGGAATTGAAAAACTGTTTTTT.